Listed here is a single T cell receptor beta chain. The sample belongs to a study of shared clonotypes between healthy human individuals. Produced via immunoSEQ multiplex PCR; TCRdb's table is partial and in-frame only. The sample lists around 550,000 clones; roughly 95% were seen once. Trimming pared 7 bases from V and 3 bases from J, leaving 12 bases between. Germline CDR1 is MNHNS and CDR2 is SASEGT. The CDR3 contains 13 residues. The V gene is TRBV6-1, the J gene TRBJ1-1; D may be TRBD1 (6 bases). Sequencing was carried out using naive CD4+ T cells sorted from blood. Subset defined: CD45RA+ positively selected. The TCR originated in a woman in her thirties in good health. CDR3 nucleotides: TGTGCCAGCATTTTAACAGGGTACACTGAAGCTTTCTTT. Residues: CASILTGYTEAFF.